In its sample, the clone carrying this T cell receptor beta chain was seen a few times. The junction departs from germline at one end; a sequencing error may be responsible. Germline V lookup: CDR1 DFQATT, CDR2 SNEGSKA (reference sequence). This CDR3 spans 12 amino acids. Unique molecular identifiers were used in preparing the TCRbeta library. One entry per CDR3 protein results from TCRdb running MiXCR on the PCR reads. The sample consists of approximately 510,000 distinct CDR3 sequences, roughly 18% of them appearing once. This entry comes from a study of T-cell reconstitution after alpha-beta-depleted transplantation in children.

Sequencing was performed on PBMCs from the stem cell graft donor, taken from the stem cell graft. The receptor was derived from a human donor who donated a stem cell graft to a child with acute lymphoblastic leukemia. The chain links TRBV20-1 to TRBJ1-1; no clear D gene. In DNA, the CDR3 is TGCAGTGCTAGAGTAGGGCTGCCTGAACCTTTCTTT. It encodes CSARVGLPEPFF.